Below, 7 T cell receptor beta chains from the same sample are listed, as sequenced in a study of CD8+ T cells in alopecia areata. Extracted from the samples, RNA was reverse transcribed into cDNA to serve as the sequencing template. TCRdb's table, derived via immunoSEQ multiplex PCR, lists solely in-frame clones and lacks some. The data contain more than 90,000 clones, roughly three fifths of them singletons. Treatment noted: oral pan-JAK inhibitor, 5-10 mg twice daily. The sample was CD8+ T cells sorted from blood, taken at week 4, from a patient treated with tofacitinib. The receptors here all came from a human donor with alopecia areata.

The chain employs TRBV25-1 and TRBJ2-5; D might be TRBD2 (6 bases). The CDR3 has 13 residues. Germline CDR1 and CDR2: MGHDK and SYGVNS. V lost 6 bases and J 2 bases, leaving 10 bases between the germline ends. The CDR3 is CASRLSGQETQYF. The CDR3 nucleotides are TGTGCCAGCAGACTTAGCGGTCAAGAGACCCAGTACTTC.

This clone came up a few times. The V gene is TRBV30, the J gene TRBJ2-7; D might be TRBD1 (6 bases). Germline-derived CDR1 and CDR2 are GTSNPN and SVGIG (reference sequence). This CDR3 comprises 12 residues. The V gene lost 5 bases and the J gene lost 4 bases, with 12 bases spanning the gap. The CDR3 coding sequence is TGTGCCTGGTCCACAGGGATTTACGAGCAGTACTTC. This gives the protein CAWSTGIYEQYF.

The V call is TRBV4-1, the J call TRBJ2-7; the D gene could be TRBD1 or TRBD2 (6 bases each). This CDR3 comprises 18 residues. V lost 1 base to trimming and J lost 3 bases, with 22 bases between them. Germline assignment: CDR1 MGHRA and CDR2 YSYEKL. CDR3: CASSQGKRVEGGNYEQYF. DNA of the CDR3: TGCGCCAGCAGCCAAGGCAAGCGGGTGGAAGGGGGAAACTACGAGCAGTACTTC.

The chain has TRBV4-1 and TRBJ2-1, with 13 bases fitting TRBD2. The J segment lost 12 bases and the V segment lost 0 bases, leaving 11 bases of the junction unmatched. The CDR3 sequence is 17 residues long. In germline, CDR1 is MGHRA, CDR2 YSYEKL. CDR3 coding DNA: TGCGCCAGCAGCCAAGATGGGACTAGCGGGATGATGGGCGGGCAGTTCTTC. Its protein product is CASSQDGTSGMMGGQFF.

In its sample, this clone was seen a few times. The V and J genes are TRBV29-1 and TRBJ2-7; no firm D call. Germline lookup yields CDR1 SQVTM and CDR2 ANQGSEA. V was trimmed by 5 bases and J by 3 bases, leaving 8 bases between them. The CDR3 has 11 amino acids. The CDR3 is CSVRADYEQYF. The CDR3 DNA follows: TGCAGCGTTCGTGCGGACTACGAGCAGTACTTC.

The chain links TRBV27 to TRBJ1-1; D possibly corresponds to TRBD1 (5 bases). The germline V and J ends were trimmed by 5 bases and 5 bases, with 15 bases remaining between them. CDR1 is MNHEY, CDR2 SMNVEV, per germline (reference sequence). The CDR3 has 14 residues. This chain's CDR3 is CASSGYGGGTEAFF. CDR3 bases: TGTGCCAGCAGTGGTTACGGGGGGGGAACTGAAGCTTTCTTT.

A single count supports this clone. This chain links TRBV5-1 with TRBJ1-1; 8 bases align to TRBD1. Germline lookup yields CDR1 SGHRS and CDR2 YFSETQ. J gave up 5 bases and V 1 base, and 1 base lay outside the gene matches. The CDR3 has 13 residues. CDR3 nucleotide sequence: TGCGCCAGCAGCTTGACAGGGGGAACTGAAGCTTTCTTT. Residues: CASSLTGGTEAFF. Full variable domain (rest looked up from reference TRBV5-1 and TRBJ1-1): KAGVTQTPRYLIKTRGQQVTLSCSPISGHRSVSWYQQTPGQGLQFLFEYFSETQRNKGNFPGRFSGRQFSNSRSEMNVSTLELGDSALYLCASSLTGGTEAFFGQGTRLTVV.